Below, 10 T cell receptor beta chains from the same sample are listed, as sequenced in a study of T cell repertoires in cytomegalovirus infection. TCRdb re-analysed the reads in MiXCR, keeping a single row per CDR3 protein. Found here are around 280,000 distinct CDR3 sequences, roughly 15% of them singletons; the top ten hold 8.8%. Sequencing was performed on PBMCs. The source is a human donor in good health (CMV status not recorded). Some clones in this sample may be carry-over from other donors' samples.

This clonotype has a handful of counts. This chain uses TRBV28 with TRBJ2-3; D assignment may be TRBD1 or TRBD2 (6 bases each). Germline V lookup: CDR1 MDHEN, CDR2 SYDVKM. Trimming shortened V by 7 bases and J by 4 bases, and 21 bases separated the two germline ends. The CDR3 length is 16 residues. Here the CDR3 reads CASTLGRQGKADTQYF. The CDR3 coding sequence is TGTGCCAGCACCCTGGGGAGGCAGGGGAAGGCAGATACGCAGTATTTT. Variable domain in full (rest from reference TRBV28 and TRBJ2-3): DVKVTQSSRYLVKRTGEKVFLECVQDMDHENMFWYRQDPGLGLRLIYFSYDVKMKEKGDIPEGYSVSREKKERFSLILESASTNQTSMYLCASTLGRQGKADTQYFGPGTRLTVL.

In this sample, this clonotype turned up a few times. The CDR3 DNA is TGCAGTGTTGGTGGGAGGGGGGGCCGCGAGACCCAGTACTTC. It specifies CSVGGRGGRETQYF. The chain combines TRBV20-1 with TRBJ2-5; possible D gene TRBD2, 7 bases. In germline, CDR1 is DFQATT, CDR2 SNEGSKA (reference sequence). This CDR3 is 14 amino acids long. With 7 bases removed from V and 5 bases from J, the gap between germline ends came to 20 bases.

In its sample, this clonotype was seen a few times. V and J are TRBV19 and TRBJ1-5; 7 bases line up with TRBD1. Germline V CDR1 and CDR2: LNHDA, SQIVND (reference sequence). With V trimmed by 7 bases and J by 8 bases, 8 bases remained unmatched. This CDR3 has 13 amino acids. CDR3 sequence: CASTRDSWEPQHF. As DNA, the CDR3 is TGTGCCAGTACCCGGGACAGCTGGGAGCCCCAGCATTTT.

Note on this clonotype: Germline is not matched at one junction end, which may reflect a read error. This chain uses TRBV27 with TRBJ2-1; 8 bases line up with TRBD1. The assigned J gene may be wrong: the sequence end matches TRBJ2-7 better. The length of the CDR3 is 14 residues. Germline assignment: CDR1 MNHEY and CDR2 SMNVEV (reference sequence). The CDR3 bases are TGTTCCAGCGGTCCCGGGGACAGGAACTACGCGCAGTACTTC. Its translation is CSSGPGDRNYAQYF.

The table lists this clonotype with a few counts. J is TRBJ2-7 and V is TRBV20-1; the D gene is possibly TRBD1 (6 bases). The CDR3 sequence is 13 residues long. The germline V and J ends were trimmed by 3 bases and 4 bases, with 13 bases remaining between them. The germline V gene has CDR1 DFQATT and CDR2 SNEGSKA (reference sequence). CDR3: CSAREQGRYEQYF. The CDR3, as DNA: TGCAGTGCTAGGGAGCAGGGGCGGTACGAGCAGTACTTC.

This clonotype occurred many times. The CDR3 region is CASSLWELDEAFF. CDR3 sequence (DNA): TGTGCCAGCAGCTTATGGGAGTTGGATGAAGCTTTCTTT. The rearrangement links TRBV7-2 to TRBJ1-1; D uncertain. This CDR3 has 13 residues. The germline V and J ends were trimmed by 2 bases and 7 bases, with 11 bases remaining between them. Per germline, CDR1 SGHTA and CDR2 FQGNSA.

CDR3 region: CASSASGDQHF. CDR3 in DNA: TGTGCCAGCAGTGCCTCCGGGGACCAGCATTTT. The gene calls are TRBV25-1 and TRBJ1-5, with D unresolved. Trimming left V 4 bases short and J 12 bases short, with 10 bases between. Germline CDR1 reads MGHDK; CDR2 reads SYGVNS. The CDR3 extends over 11 amino acids.

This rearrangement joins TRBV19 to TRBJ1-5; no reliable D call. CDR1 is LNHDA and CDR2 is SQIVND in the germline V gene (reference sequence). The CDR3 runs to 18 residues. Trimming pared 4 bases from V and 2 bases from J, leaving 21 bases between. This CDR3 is CASSKSSGPGFRNQPQHF. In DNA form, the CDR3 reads TGTGCCAGTAGTAAGTCCTCCGGGCCGGGTTTTCGCAATCAGCCCCAGCATTTT.

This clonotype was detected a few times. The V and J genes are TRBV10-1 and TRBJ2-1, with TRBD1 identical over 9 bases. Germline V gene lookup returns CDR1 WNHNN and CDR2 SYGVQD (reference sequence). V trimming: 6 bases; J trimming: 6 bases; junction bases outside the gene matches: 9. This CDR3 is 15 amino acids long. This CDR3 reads CASSPGQGNGNEQFF. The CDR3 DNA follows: TGCGCCAGCAGCCCGGGACAGGGAAACGGCAATGAGCAGTTCTTC.

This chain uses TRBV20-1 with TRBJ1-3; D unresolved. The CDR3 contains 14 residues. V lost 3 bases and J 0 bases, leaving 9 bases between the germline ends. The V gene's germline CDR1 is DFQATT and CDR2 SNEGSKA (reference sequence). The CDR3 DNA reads TGCAGTGCTAGTGGTACCGACTCTGGAAACACCATATATTTT. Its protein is CSASGTDSGNTIYF.